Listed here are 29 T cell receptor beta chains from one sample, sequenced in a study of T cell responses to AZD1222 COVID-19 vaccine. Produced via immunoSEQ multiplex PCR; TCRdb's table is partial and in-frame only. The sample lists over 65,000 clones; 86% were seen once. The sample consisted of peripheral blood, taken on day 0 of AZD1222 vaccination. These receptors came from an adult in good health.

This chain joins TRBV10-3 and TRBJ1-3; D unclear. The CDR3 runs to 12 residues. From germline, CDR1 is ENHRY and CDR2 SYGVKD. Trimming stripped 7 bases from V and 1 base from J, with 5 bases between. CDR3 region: CAITGSGNTIYF. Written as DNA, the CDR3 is TGTGCCATCACGGGATCTGGAAACACCATATATTTT.

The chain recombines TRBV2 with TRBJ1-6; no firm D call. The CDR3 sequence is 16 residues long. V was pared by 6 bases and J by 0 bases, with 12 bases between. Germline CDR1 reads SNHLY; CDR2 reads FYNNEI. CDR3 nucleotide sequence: TGTGCCAGCAGGGTCGACACCAGCTCCTATAATTCACCCCTCCACTTT. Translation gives CASRVDTSSYNSPLHF.

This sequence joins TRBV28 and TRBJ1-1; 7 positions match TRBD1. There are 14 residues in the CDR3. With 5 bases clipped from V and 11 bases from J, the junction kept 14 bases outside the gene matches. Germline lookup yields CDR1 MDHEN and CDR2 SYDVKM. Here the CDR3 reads CASSESTQGWRAFF. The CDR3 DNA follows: TGTGCCAGCAGTGAGTCGACACAGGGGTGGAGGGCTTTCTTT.

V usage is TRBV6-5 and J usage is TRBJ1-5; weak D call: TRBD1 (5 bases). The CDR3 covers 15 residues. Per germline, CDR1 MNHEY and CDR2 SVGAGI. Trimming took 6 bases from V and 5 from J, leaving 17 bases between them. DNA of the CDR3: TGTGCCAGCAGGTCTGGCGGGGGGGACTATCAGCCCCAGCATTTT. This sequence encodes CASRSGGGDYQPQHF.

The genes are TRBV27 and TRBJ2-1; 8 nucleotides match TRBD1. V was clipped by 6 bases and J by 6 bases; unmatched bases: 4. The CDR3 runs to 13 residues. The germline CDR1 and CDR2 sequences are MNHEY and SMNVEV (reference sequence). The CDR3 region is CASRDTGGNEQFF. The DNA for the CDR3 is TGTGCCAGCAGGGACACAGGGGGCAATGAGCAGTTCTTC.

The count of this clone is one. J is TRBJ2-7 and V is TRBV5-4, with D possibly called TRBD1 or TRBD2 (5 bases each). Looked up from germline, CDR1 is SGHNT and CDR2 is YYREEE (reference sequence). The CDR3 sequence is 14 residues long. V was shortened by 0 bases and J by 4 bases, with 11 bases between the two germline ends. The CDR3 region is CASSLVGTEYEQYF. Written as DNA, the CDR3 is TGTGCCAGCAGCTTGGTAGGGACGGAGTACGAGCAGTACTTC.

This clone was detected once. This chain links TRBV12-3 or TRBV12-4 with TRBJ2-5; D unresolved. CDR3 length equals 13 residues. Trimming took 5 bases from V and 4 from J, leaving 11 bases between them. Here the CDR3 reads CASSPRNGETQYF. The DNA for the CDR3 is TGTGCCAGCAGTCCTCGTAATGGAGAGACCCAGTACTTC.

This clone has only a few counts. CDR3 region: CASSPSGQAGDGYTF. CDR3 sequence (DNA): TGTGCCAGCAGTCCCTCGGGACAGGCTGGCGATGGCTACACCTTC. The chain carries TRBV28 and TRBJ1-2; 8 bases align to TRBD1. The V segment lost 5 bases and the J segment 6 bases; nucleotides outside the gene matches: 11. Germline V gene sequence: CDR1 MDHEN, CDR2 SYDVKM. The CDR3 has 15 amino acids.

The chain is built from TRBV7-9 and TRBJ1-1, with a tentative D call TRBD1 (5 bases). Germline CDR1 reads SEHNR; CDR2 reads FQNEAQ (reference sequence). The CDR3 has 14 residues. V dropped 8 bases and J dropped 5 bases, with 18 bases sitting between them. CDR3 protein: CASHMAGKGTEAFF. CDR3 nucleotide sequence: TGTGCCAGCCACATGGCGGGGAAGGGGACTGAAGCTTTCTTT. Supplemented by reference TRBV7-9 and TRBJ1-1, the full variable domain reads DTGVSQNPRHKITKRGQNVTFRCDPISEHNRLYWYRQTLGQGPEFLTYFQNEAQLEKSRLLSDRFSAERPKGSFSTLEIQRTEQGDSAMYLCASHMAGKGTEAFFGQGTRLTVV.

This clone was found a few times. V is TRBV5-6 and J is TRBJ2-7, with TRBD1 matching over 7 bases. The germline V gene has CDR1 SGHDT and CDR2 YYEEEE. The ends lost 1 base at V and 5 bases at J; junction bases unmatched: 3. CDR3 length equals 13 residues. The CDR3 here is CASSLNRGDEQYF. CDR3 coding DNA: TGTGCCAGCAGCTTGAACAGGGGCGACGAGCAGTACTTC.

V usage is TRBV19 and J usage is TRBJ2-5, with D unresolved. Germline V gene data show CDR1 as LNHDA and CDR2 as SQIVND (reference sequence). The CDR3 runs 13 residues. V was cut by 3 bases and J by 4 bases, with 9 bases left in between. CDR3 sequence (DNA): TGTGCCAGTAGTATGGGCCAGATAGAGACCCAGTACTTC. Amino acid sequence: CASSMGQIETQYF.

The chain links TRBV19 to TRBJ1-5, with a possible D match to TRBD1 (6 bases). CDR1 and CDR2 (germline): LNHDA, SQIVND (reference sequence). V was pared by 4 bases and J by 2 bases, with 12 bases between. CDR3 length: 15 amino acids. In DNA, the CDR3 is TGTGCCAGTAGTAACAAGAGACAGGGCAATCAGCCCCAGCATTTT. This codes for CASSNKRQGNQPQHF.

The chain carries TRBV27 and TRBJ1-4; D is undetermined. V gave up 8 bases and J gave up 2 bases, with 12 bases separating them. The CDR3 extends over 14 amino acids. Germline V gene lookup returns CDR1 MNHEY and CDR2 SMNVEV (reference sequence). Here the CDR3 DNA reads TGTGCCAGCGGAAACAGTCCCACTAATGAAAAACTGTTTTTT. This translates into CASGNSPTNEKLFF.

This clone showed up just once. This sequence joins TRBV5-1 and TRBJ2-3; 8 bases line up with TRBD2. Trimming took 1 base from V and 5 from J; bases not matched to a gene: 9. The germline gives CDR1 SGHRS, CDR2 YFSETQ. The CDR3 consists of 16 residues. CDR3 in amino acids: CASSLNLAGGGDTQYF. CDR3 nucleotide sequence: TGCGCCAGCAGCTTGAATCTGGCGGGAGGAGGAGATACGCAGTATTTT.

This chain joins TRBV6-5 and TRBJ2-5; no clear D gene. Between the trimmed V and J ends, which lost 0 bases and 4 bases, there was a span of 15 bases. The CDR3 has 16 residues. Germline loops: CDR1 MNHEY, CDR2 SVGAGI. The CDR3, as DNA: TGTGCCAGCAGTTACTCGATGGTGCAGCTGGGAGAGACCCAGTACTTC. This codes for CASSYSMVQLGETQYF.

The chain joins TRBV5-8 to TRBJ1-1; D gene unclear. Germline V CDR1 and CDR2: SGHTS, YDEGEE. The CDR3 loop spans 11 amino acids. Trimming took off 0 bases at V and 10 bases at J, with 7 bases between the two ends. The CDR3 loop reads CASSLERVAFF. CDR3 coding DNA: TGTGCCAGCAGCTTGGAGAGGGTAGCTTTCTTT. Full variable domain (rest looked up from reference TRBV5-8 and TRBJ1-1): EAGVTQSPTHLIKTRGQQATLRCSPISGHTSVYWYQQALGLGLQFLLWYDEGEERNRGNFPPRFSGRQFPNYSSELNVNALELEDSALYLCASSLERVAFFGQGTRLTVV.

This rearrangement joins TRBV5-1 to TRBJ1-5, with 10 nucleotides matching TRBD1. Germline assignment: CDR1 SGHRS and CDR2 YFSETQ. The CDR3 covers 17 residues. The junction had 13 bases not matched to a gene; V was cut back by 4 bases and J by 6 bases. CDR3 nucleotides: TGCGCCAGCAGCCCCTGGACAGGGGGAACCCCCGGTCAGCCCCAGCATTTT. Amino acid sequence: CASSPWTGGTPGQPQHF.

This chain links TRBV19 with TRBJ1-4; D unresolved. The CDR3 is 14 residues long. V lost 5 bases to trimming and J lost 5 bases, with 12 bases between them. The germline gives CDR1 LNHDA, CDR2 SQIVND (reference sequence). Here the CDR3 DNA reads TGTGCCAGTAGTGTTGGCAGGAAGAATGAAAAACTGTTTTTT. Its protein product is CASSVGRKNEKLFF.

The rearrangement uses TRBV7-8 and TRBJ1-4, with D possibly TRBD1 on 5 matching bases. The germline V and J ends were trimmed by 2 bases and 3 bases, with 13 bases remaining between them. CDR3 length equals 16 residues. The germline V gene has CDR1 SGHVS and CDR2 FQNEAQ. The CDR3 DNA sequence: TGTGCCAGCAGCTTACCTCAGGGAAAGGCTAATGAAAAACTGTTTTTT. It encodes CASSLPQGKANEKLFF.

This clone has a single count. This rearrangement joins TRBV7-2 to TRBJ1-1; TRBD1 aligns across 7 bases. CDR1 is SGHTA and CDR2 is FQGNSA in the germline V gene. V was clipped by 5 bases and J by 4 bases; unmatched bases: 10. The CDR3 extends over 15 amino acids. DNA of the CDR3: TGTGCCAGCAGCCTAAGACAGGGTCTGAGCACTGAAGCTTTCTTT. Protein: CASSLRQGLSTEAFF.

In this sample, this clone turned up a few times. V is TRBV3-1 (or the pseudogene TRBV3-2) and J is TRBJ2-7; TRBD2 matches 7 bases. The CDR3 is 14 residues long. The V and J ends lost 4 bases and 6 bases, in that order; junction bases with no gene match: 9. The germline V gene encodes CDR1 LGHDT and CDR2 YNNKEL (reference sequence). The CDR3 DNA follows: TGTGCCAGCAGCCTTCAGCGCGGGAGTACCGAGCAGTACTTC. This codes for CASSLQRGSTEQYF.

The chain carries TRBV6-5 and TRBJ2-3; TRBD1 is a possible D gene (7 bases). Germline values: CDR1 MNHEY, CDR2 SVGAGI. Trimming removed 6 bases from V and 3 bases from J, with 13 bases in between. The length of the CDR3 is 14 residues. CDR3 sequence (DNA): TGTGCCAGCAGGGCAGGGGGAGGTACAGATACGCAGTATTTT. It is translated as CASRAGGGTDTQYF.

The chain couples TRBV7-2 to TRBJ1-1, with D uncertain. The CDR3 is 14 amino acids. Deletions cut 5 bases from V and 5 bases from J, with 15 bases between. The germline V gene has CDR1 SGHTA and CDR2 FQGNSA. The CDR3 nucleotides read TGTGCCAGCAGCCTTTCGTGGGTTGGGACTGAAGCTTTCTTT. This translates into CASSLSWVGTEAFF.

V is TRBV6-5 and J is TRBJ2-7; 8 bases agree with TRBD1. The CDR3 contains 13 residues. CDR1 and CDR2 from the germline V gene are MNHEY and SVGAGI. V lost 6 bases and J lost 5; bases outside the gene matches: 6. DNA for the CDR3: TGTGCCAGCAGCCCGGACAGGGCGGACGAGCAGTACTTC. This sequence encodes CASSPDRADEQYF.

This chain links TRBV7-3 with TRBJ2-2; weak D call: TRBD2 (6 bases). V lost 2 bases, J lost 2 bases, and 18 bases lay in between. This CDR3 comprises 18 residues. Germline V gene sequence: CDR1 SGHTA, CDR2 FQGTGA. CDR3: CASSLGGRRLDNTGELFF. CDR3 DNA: TGTGCCAGCAGCTTAGGAGGGCGGCGGCTCGATAACACCGGGGAGCTGTTTTTT. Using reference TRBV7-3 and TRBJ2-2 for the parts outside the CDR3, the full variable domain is GAGVSQTPSNKVTEKGKYVELRCDPISGHTALYWYRQSLGQGPEFLIYFQGTGAADDSGLPNDRFFAVRPEGSVSTLKIQRTERGDSAVYLCASSLGGRRLDNTGELFFGEGSRLTVL.

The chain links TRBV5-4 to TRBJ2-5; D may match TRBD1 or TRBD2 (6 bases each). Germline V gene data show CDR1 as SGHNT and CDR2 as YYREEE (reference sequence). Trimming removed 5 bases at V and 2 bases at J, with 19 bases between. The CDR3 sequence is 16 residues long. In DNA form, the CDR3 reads TGTGCCAGCAGTTTAACGGCTGGGGGGCCACAAGAGACCCAGTACTTC. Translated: CASSLTAGGPQETQYF.

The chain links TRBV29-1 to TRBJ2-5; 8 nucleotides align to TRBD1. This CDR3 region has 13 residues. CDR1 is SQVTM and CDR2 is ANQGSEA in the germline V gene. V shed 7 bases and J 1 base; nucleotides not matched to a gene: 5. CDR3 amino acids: CSARGQAQETQYF. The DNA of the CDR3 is TGCAGCGCTAGGGGACAGGCCCAAGAGACCCAGTACTTC.

The CDR3 DNA reads as TGTGCCAGCAGCTTTGGGGCAGATACGCAGTATTTT. The encoded protein is CASSFGADTQYF. The chain links TRBV7-9 to TRBJ2-3; no clear D. Germline V gives CDR1 SEHNR, CDR2 FQNEAQ (reference sequence). The V end lost 3 bases, the J end lost 4 bases, and 5 bases lay between the germline ends. The CDR3 runs to 12 residues.

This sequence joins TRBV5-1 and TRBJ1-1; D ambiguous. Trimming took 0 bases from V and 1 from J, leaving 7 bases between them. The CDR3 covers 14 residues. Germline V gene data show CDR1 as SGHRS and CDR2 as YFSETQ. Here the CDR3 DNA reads TGCGCCAGCAGCTTGGCGGTAACGAACACTGAAGCTTTCTTT. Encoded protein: CASSLAVTNTEAFF.